The 17 T cell receptor beta chains below were found in one sample sequenced in a study of blood T cell repertoires in COVID-19. Generated by immunoSEQ multiplex PCR, the TCRdb table keeps only in-frame clones and is missing some. The sample holds 200,000 to 250,000 clones; about 85% are singletons and the top ten take roughly 20%. The sequenced sample was PBMCs or T cells enriched from blood (not recorded which). These receptors were taken from a man between 40 and 49 years old who had recovered from COVID-19.

The chain couples TRBV27 to TRBJ2-7, with TRBD1 identical over 10 bases. V shed 6 bases, J shed 5 bases, and the junction held 7 bases outside the gene matches. Germline CDR1 and CDR2: MNHEY and SMNVEV (reference sequence). The CDR3 totals 14 residues. The CDR3 DNA is TGTGCCAGCAGAGGGGGACAGGGGATCCACGAGCAGTACTTC. Its protein is CASRGGQGIHEQYF.

This clone has just one count. This chain joins TRBV3-1 (or the pseudogene TRBV3-2) and TRBJ2-3, with 7 positions matching TRBD2. Germline V gives CDR1 LGHDT, CDR2 YNNKEL (reference sequence). The CDR3 runs 18 residues. V lost 4 bases and J lost 4; bases outside the gene matches: 17. Written as DNA, the CDR3 is TGTGCCAGCAGCCGCGTAACGACTAGGAGCGGGATCGCAGATACGCAGTATTTT. This sequence encodes CASSRVTTRSGIADTQYF.

This clone was counted only a few times. CDR3 sequence reads: CASSRGRDTEAFF. The CDR3 nucleotides are TGTGCCAGCAGCCGAGGCAGGGACACTGAAGCTTTCTTT. The V gene is TRBV3-1 (or the pseudogene TRBV3-2), the J gene TRBJ1-1; D is perhaps TRBD1 (5 bases). The CDR3 runs to 13 residues. Germline values: CDR1 LGHDT, CDR2 YNNKEL (reference sequence). V lost 4 bases to trimming and J lost 3 bases, with 9 bases between them.

The chain uses TRBV7-3 and TRBJ2-7; 7 nucleotides match TRBD2. This CDR3 contains 14 residues. Germline V gives CDR1 SGHTA, CDR2 FQGTGA. The ends lost 6 bases at V and 0 bases at J; junction bases unmatched: 5. CDR3 amino acids: CASSKGGSSYEQYF. CDR3 DNA: TGTGCCAGCAGTAAGGGCGGGAGCTCCTACGAGCAGTACTTC.

The chain couples TRBV6-5 to TRBJ2-1; no clear D. Germline V lookup: CDR1 MNHEY, CDR2 SVGAGI. The germline V and J ends were trimmed by 5 bases and 0 bases, with 11 bases remaining between them. The CDR3 loop spans 15 amino acids. The CDR3 protein is CASSQTASSYNEQFF. In nucleotides, the CDR3 is TGTGCCAGCAGTCAGACTGCGAGCTCCTACAATGAGCAGTTCTTC.

J is TRBJ2-5 and V is TRBV7-2; 9 bases map to TRBD1. The CDR3 spans 15 residues. J was trimmed by 4 bases and V by 5 bases; bases with no gene match: 8. Germline-derived CDR1 and CDR2 are SGHTA and FQGNSA. CDR3 nucleotide sequence: TGTGCCAGCAGCGCGGACAGGGGCGTCGGAGAGACCCAGTACTTC. Amino acid sequence: CASSADRGVGETQYF.

J is TRBJ2-1 and V is TRBV11-1; possible D gene TRBD2, 7 bases. CDR1 and CDR2 (germline): SGHAT, FQDESV (reference sequence). The CDR3 length is 13 residues. V gave up 1 base and J gave up 12 bases, with 13 bases separating them. The CDR3, as DNA: TGTGCCAGCAGCTTAGTGGGGGGGCAGGGGCAGTTCTTC. This translates into CASSLVGGQGQFF.

The chain uses TRBV15 and TRBJ2-1; 9 positions agree with TRBD2. Trimming at V came to 5 bases and at J to 4 bases, leaving 3 bases not matched to a gene. CDR1 is LNHNV, CDR2 YYDKDF, per germline (reference sequence). The CDR3 totals 14 residues. CDR3 sequence: CATSEREEYNEQFF. CDR3 nucleotides: TGTGCCACCAGCGAGCGGGAGGAGTACAATGAGCAGTTCTTC.

This clone has just one count. The chain is built from TRBV5-1 and TRBJ2-1, with 9 bases matching TRBD1. Trimming took 2 bases from V and 7 from J; bases not matched to a gene: 4. The CDR3 is 14 residues long. Germline V gives CDR1 SGHRS, CDR2 YFSETQ. In nucleotides, the CDR3 is TGCGCCAGCAGCTTCGCGGGACAGGGTAATGAGCAGTTCTTC. Translation gives CASSFAGQGNEQFF. The full variable domain, completed using reference TRBV5-1 and TRBJ2-1, is KAGVTQTPRYLIKTRGQQVTLSCSPISGHRSVSWYQQTPGQGLQFLFEYFSETQRNKGNFPGRFSGRQFSNSRSEMNVSTLELGDSALYLCASSFAGQGNEQFFGPGTRLTVL.

The count of this clone is one. The genes are TRBV7-2 and TRBJ2-7, with a weak D call TRBD1 (5 bases). V shed 4 bases and J shed 5 bases, with 15 bases lying between them. The length of the CDR3 is 14 residues. Germline V lookup: CDR1 SGHTA, CDR2 FQGNSA. The CDR3 is CASSSMDISHEQYF. CDR3 coding DNA: TGTGCCAGCAGCTCCATGGACATTAGCCACGAGCAGTACTTC.

The chain employs TRBV4-3 and TRBJ1-2, with D tentatively TRBD1 (5 bases). Germline lookup yields CDR1 LGHNA and CDR2 YSLEER. V lost 1 base, J lost 5 bases, and 17 bases lay in between. This CDR3 region has 16 residues. CDR3 bases: TGCGCCAGCAGCCAAGTCCCGATAGGGGTTTCGTATGGCTACACCTTC. This codes for CASSQVPIGVSYGYTF.

The chain uses TRBV9 and TRBJ1-4; the D gene is possibly TRBD1 (6 bases). The V and J ends lost 0 bases and 8 bases respectively, with 14 bases between them. The CDR3 contains 15 residues. The V gene's germline CDR1 is SGDLS and CDR2 YYNGEE. CDR3 protein: CASSVGTPGQEKLFF. CDR3 bases: TGTGCCAGCAGCGTAGGTACCCCAGGACAGGAAAAACTGTTTTTT.

V and J are TRBV2 and TRBJ2-7; 11 bases are shared with TRBD1. Germline V gene sequence: CDR1 SNHLY, CDR2 FYNNEI. The V gene end was trimmed by 6 bases and the J gene end by 6 bases; junction bases not matched to a gene: 4. The CDR3 runs to 13 residues. The CDR3 is CASSGQGAGEQYF. The CDR3 DNA reads as TGTGCCAGCAGCGGACAGGGGGCGGGCGAGCAGTACTTC.

The V gene is TRBV7-2, the J gene TRBJ2-1; no clear D gene. Trimming pared 2 bases from V and 10 bases from J, leaving 12 bases between. Germline V CDR1 and CDR2: SGHTA, FQGNSA. This CDR3 is 13 amino acids long. As DNA, the CDR3 is TGTGCCAGCAGCTTATTCCGACTTGGGGAGCAGTTCTTC. Protein sequence: CASSLFRLGEQFF.

The gene calls are TRBV5-4 and TRBJ2-1; a weak D match, TRBD2 (5 bases). V dropped 4 bases and J dropped 7 bases, with 9 bases sitting between them. Germline lookup yields CDR1 SGHNT and CDR2 YYREEE (reference sequence). The CDR3 sequence is 12 residues long. This chain's CDR3 is CASSVRRNEQFF. The CDR3 coding sequence is TGTGCCAGCAGCGTTAGGAGGAATGAGCAGTTCTTC.

The chain carries TRBV3-1 (or the pseudogene TRBV3-2) and TRBJ2-7, with 9 bases aligning to TRBD1. The CDR3 consists of 14 residues. V trimming: 5 bases; J trimming: 6 bases; junction bases outside the gene matches: 8. The germline V gene encodes CDR1 LGHDT and CDR2 YNNKEL (reference sequence). The CDR3 reads CASSYGQGFGEQYF. The CDR3 DNA sequence: TGTGCCAGCAGCTACGGACAGGGGTTCGGCGAGCAGTACTTC.

The rearrangement links TRBV28 to TRBJ1-3; D unclear. Trimming cost V 2 bases and J 0 bases, with 8 bases left between them. Per germline, CDR1 MDHEN and CDR2 SYDVKM. This CDR3 comprises 15 residues. CDR3: CASSLNGISGNTIYF. The CDR3 nucleotides are TGTGCCAGCAGTTTAAACGGTATCTCTGGAAACACCATATATTTT.